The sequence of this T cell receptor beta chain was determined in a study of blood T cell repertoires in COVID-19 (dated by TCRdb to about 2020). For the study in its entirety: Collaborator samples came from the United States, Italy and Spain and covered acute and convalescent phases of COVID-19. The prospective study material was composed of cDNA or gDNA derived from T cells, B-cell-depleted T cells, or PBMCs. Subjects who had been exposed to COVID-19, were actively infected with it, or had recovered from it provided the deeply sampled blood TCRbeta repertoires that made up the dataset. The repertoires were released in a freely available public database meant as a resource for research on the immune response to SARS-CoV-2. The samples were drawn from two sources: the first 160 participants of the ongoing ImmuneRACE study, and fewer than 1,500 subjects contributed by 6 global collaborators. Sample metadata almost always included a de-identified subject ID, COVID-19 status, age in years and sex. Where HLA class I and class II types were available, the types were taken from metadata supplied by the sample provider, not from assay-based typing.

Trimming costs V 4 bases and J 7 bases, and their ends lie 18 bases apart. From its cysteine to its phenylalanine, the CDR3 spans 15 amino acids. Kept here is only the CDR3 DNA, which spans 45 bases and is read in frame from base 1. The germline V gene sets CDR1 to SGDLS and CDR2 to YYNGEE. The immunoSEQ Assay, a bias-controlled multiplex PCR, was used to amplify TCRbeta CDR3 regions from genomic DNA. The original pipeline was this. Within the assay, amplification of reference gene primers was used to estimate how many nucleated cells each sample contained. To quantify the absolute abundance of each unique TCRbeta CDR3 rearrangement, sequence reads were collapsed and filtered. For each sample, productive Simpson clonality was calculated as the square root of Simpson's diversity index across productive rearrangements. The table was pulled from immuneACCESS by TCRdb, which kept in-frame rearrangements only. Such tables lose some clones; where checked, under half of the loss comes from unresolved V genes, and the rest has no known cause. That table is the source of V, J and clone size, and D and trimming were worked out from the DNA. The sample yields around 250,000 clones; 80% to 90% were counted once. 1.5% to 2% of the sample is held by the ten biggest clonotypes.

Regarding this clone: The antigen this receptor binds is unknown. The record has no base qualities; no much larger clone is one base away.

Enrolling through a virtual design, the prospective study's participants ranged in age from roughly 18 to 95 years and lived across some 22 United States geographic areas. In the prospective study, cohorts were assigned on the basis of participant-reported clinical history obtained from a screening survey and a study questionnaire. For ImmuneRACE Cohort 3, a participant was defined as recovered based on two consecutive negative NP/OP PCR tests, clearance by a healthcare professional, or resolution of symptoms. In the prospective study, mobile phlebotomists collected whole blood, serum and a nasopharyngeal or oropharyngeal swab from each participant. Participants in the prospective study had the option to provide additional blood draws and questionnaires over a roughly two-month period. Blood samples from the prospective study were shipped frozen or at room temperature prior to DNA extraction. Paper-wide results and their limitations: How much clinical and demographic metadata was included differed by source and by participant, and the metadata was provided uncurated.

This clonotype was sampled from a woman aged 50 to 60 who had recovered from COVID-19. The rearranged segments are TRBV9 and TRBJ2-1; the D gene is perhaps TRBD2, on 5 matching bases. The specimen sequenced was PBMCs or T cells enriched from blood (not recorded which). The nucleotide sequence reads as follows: TGTGCCAGCAGCCGCTTTCCGGCCACGGGAAATGAGCAGTTCTTC. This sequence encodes CASSRFPATGNEQFF. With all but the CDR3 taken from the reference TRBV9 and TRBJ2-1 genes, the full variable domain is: DSGVTQTPKHLITATGQRVTLRCSPRSGDLSVYWYQQSLDQGLQFLIQYYNGEERAKGNILERFSAQQFPDLHSELNLSSLELGDSALYFCASSRFPATGNEQFFGPGTRLTVL.